The 26 T cell receptor beta chains below all came from one sample that was sequenced in a study of cytomegalovirus exposure and HLA in healthy donors. The PCR had 60 Vbeta and 13 Jbeta primers. Assay: immunoSEQ multiplex PCR; the TCRdb copy retains only in-frame clones and omits some. This sample has 200,000 to 250,000 clones; 65% to 90% occur once, and the top ten carry about 1.4%. Sequenced input: PBMCs. Receptors originate from a girl aged 5-17 years in good health and CMV-seronegative.

The chain couples TRBV5-8 to TRBJ1-1; D gene unclear. The CDR3 consists of 16 residues. The V gene lost 2 bases and the J gene lost 5 bases, with 19 bases spanning the gap. The germline V gene encodes CDR1 SGHTS and CDR2 YDEGEE. CDR3 loop: CASSFRVLPDRTEAFF. In DNA, the CDR3 is TGTGCCAGCAGCTTTCGGGTCCTTCCCGACCGGACTGAAGCTTTCTTT. Complete variable domain (other parts from reference TRBV5-8 and TRBJ1-1): EAGVTQSPTHLIKTRGQQATLRCSPISGHTSVYWYQQALGLGLQFLLWYDEGEERNRGNFPPRFSGRQFPNYSSELNVNALELEDSALYLCASSFRVLPDRTEAFFGQGTRLTVV.

The chain links TRBV5-1 to TRBJ2-7; the match to TRBD2 covers 13 bases. J lost 6 bases, V lost 6 bases, and 18 bases had no gene match. The CDR3 has 18 residues. Germline-derived CDR1 and CDR2 are SGHRS and YFSETQ. The DNA of the CDR3 is TGCGCCAGCACCAAGCAAAGTGGACTAGCGGGAGCCGGGGGCGAGCAGTACTTC. This gives the protein CASTKQSGLAGAGGEQYF.

This rearrangement joins TRBV7-2 to TRBJ2-5, with 9 positions matching TRBD2. Germline loops: CDR1 SGHTA, CDR2 FQGNSA. The V gene end was trimmed by 3 bases and the J gene end by 5 bases; junction bases not matched to a gene: 7. This CDR3 comprises 15 residues. The CDR3 here is CASSFFAGGEETQYF. Written as DNA, the CDR3 is TGTGCCAGCAGCTTCTTCGCGGGAGGGGAGGAGACCCAGTACTTC.

The chain carries TRBV5-3 and TRBJ1-1; D remains unclear. TRBV5-3 is labeled an ORF, and its function is uncertain. V lost 4 bases and J lost 2, with 12 bases in between. This CDR3 spans 14 amino acids. The CDR3 DNA reads as TGTGCCAGAAGCACGGGGTATAATAACACTGAAGCTTTCTTT. It codes for CARSTGYNNTEAFF.

With respect to this clone: At one end, the junction sequence differs from germline, possibly due to a read error. This sequence joins TRBV13 and TRBJ2-3, with a possible D match to TRBD2 (5 bases). CDR1 is PRHDT and CDR2 is FYEKMQ in the germline V gene (reference sequence). The CDR3 sequence is 15 residues long. CDR3 amino acids: CASSTRTSDADAQYF. The CDR3 coding sequence is TGTGCCAGCAGCACGAGGACTTCTGACGCAGATGCGCAGTATTTT.

The genes are TRBV28 and TRBJ2-1, with D possibly matching TRBD2 (6 bases). This CDR3 contains 14 residues. Trimming cost V 2 bases and J 3 bases, with 8 bases left between them. Looked up from germline, CDR1 is MDHEN and CDR2 is SYDVKM. CDR3 bases: TGTGCCAGCAGTTTAACGGGACTCTACAATGAGCAGTTCTTC. Its translation: CASSLTGLYNEQFF. The full variable domain, with the rest looked up from reference TRBV28 and TRBJ2-1, is DVKVTQSSRYLVKRTGEKVFLECVQDMDHENMFWYRQDPGLGLRLIYFSYDVKMKEKGDIPEGYSVSREKKERFSLILESASTNQTSMYLCASSLTGLYNEQFFGPGTRLTVL.

This chain uses TRBV7-6 with TRBJ2-2; 8 bases align to TRBD1. The CDR3 consists of 15 residues. Germline-derived CDR1 and CDR2 are SGHVS and FNYEAQ. J gave up 5 bases and V 6 bases, and 8 bases lay outside the gene matches. Here the CDR3 reads CASRGQGRRTGELFF. The CDR3 DNA is TGTGCCAGCAGAGGACAGGGCCGGCGGACCGGGGAGCTGTTTTTT.

This sequence joins TRBV30 and TRBJ1-6; TRBD1 agrees at 8 bases. The germline V gene has CDR1 GTSNPN and CDR2 SVGIG (reference sequence). J was trimmed by 10 bases and V by 5 bases; bases with no gene match: 7. This CDR3 has 13 amino acids. The CDR3 DNA follows: TGTGCCTGGGAAGGACAGGGAAGATCACCCCTCCACTTT. Its translation: CAWEGQGRSPLHF.

The CDR3 sequence is CASSSGTGGLSGNTIYF. The CDR3 DNA reads as TGCGCCAGCAGCAGTGGGACAGGGGGACTCTCTGGAAACACCATATATTTT. The chain couples TRBV5-1 to TRBJ1-3, with TRBD1 matching 11 bases. The CDR3 contains 17 residues. V lost 4 bases and J lost 0; bases outside the gene matches: 6. In germline, CDR1 is SGHRS, CDR2 YFSETQ.

In this sample, this clone turned up once. The gene calls are TRBV28 and TRBJ2-1; a weak D match, TRBD2 (6 bases). With 4 bases removed from V and 0 bases from J, the gap between germline ends came to 25 bases. The germline CDR1 and CDR2 sequences are MDHEN and SYDVKM. The CDR3 consists of 20 residues. CDR3 nucleotide sequence: TGTGCCAGCAGTTCGTTGGAACTAGCCCCTCGTAGTAACTCCTACAATGAGCAGTTCTTC. Its protein product is CASSSLELAPRSNSYNEQFF.

The chain uses TRBV19 and TRBJ2-3, with D tentatively TRBD2 (5 bases). Germline V gene data show CDR1 as LNHDA and CDR2 as SQIVND (reference sequence). Trimming took off 7 bases at V and 0 bases at J, with 11 bases between the two ends. This CDR3 is built from 14 residues. The CDR3 DNA follows: TGTGCCAGTACGGGGTGGACTAGCACAGATACGCAGTATTTT. This sequence encodes CASTGWTSTDTQYF.

Only one count was recorded for this clone. This chain joins TRBV28 and TRBJ1-5; unclear D gene. Germline values: CDR1 MDHEN, CDR2 SYDVKM. Trimming took off 6 bases at V and 0 bases at J, with 9 bases between the two ends. The CDR3 consists of 14 residues. This CDR3 is CASRIGISNQPQHF. The CDR3 DNA sequence: TGTGCCAGCAGGATCGGGATTAGCAATCAGCCCCAGCATTTT.

This chain connects TRBV30 to TRBJ1-6; no clear D. CDR1 GTSNPN and CDR2 SVGIG come from the germline V gene (reference sequence). Trimming cost V 2 bases and J 9 bases, with 20 bases left between them. The CDR3 totals 16 residues. The CDR3 nucleotides read TGTGCCTGGAGTCAAGCCCGGGTTGGAGGTGGTTCACCCCTCCACTTT. This codes for CAWSQARVGGGSPLHF.

The J gene is TRBJ1-1, the V gene TRBV5-1; D is ambiguous. The germline V and J ends were trimmed by 1 base and 1 base, with 8 bases remaining between them. Germline V gene data show CDR1 as SGHRS and CDR2 as YFSETQ. The CDR3 sequence is 14 residues long. Written as DNA, the CDR3 is TGCGCCAGCAGCTTGAGGGAGGGGAACACTGAAGCTTTCTTT. Its protein is CASSLREGNTEAFF.

This sequence joins TRBV30 and TRBJ2-7; TRBD2 agrees at 7 bases. This CDR3 comprises 13 residues. V lost 0 bases, J lost 6 bases, and 5 bases stayed unmatched. Germline-derived CDR1 and CDR2 are GTSNPN and SVGIG (reference sequence). CDR3 loop: CAWSVFGEGEQYF. The CDR3 DNA sequence: TGTGCCTGGAGTGTATTCGGGGAGGGCGAGCAGTACTTC. The complete variable domain, with remaining parts taken from reference TRBV30 and TRBJ2-7, reads SQTIHQWPATLVQPVGSPLSLECTVEGTSNPNLYWYRQAAGRGLQLLFYSVGIGQISSEVPQNLSASRPQDRQFILSSKKLLLSDSGFYLCAWSVFGEGEQYFGPGTRLTVT.

V usage is TRBV5-1 and J usage is TRBJ2-7; 7 bases line up with TRBD2. The V gene's germline CDR1 is SGHRS and CDR2 YFSETQ. With V trimmed by 4 bases and J by 6 bases, 10 bases remained unmatched. This CDR3 contains 14 residues. CDR3: CASSPEREGGEQYF. The CDR3 nucleotides are TGCGCCAGCAGCCCCGAGAGGGAGGGAGGCGAGCAGTACTTC.

The chain employs TRBV7-9 and TRBJ2-3; possible D gene TRBD2, 6 bases. Trimming cost V 5 bases and J 6 bases, with 24 bases left between them. The CDR3 has 17 amino acids. The germline CDR1 and CDR2 sequences are SEHNR and FQNEAQ (reference sequence). CDR3 coding DNA: TGTGCCAGCAGCGGAGAAGGGGACTGGCGGTTCTTTGATACGCAGTATTTT. Translating gives CASSGEGDWRFFDTQYF.

The rearrangement joins TRBV19 to TRBJ1-1; D possibly corresponds to TRBD1 (6 bases). The CDR3 is made up of 15 amino acids. V lost 0 bases to trimming and J lost 2 bases, with 10 bases between them. Germline values: CDR1 LNHDA, CDR2 SQIVND (reference sequence). The CDR3 here is CASSIDGRGNTEAFF. CDR3 DNA sequence: TGTGCCAGTAGTATAGACGGCAGGGGAAACACTGAAGCTTTCTTT.

The chain uses TRBV6-6 and TRBJ2-7; D gene ambiguous. CDR1 MNHNY and CDR2 SVGAGI come from the germline V gene (reference sequence). V gave up 6 bases and J gave up 5 bases, with 8 bases separating them. This CDR3 has 11 amino acids. CDR3 bases: TGTGCCAGCAGGTCCCGAGACGAGCAGTACTTC. Its translation: CASRSRDEQYF.

This sequence joins TRBV5-1 and TRBJ1-1; no clear D. The CDR3 loop spans 14 amino acids. V was shortened by 2 bases and J by 4 bases, with 12 bases between the two germline ends. Germline-derived CDR1 and CDR2 are SGHRS and YFSETQ. CDR3 nucleotides: TGCGCCAGCAGCTTTCGTGTACGGGGCACTGAAGCTTTCTTT. Protein: CASSFRVRGTEAFF.

The sample holds one count of this clone. This chain connects TRBV28 to TRBJ1-5; a weak D match, TRBD1 (5 bases). CDR1 and CDR2 from the germline V gene are MDHEN and SYDVKM. V was shortened by 2 bases and J by 3 bases, with 8 bases between the two germline ends. The CDR3 totals 14 residues. The CDR3 nucleotides are TGTGCCAGCAGTTTAGGGGGGTTCAATCAGCCCCAGCATTTT. This encodes CASSLGGFNQPQHF.

The rearrangement uses TRBV6-5 and TRBJ1-1; the match to TRBD1 covers 8 bases. Germline V CDR1 and CDR2: MNHEY, SVGAGI. This CDR3 contains 14 residues. Germline trimming cut 6 bases from V and 4 bases from J; bases unmatched to any gene: 7. CDR3 in amino acids: CASSGQGSVTEAFF. The CDR3 DNA follows: TGTGCCAGCAGCGGACAGGGAAGTGTCACTGAAGCTTTCTTT.

The chain combines TRBV5-1 with TRBJ2-3, with a possible D match to TRBD1 (6 bases). The CDR3 has 15 amino acids. CDR1 and CDR2 from the germline V gene are SGHRS and YFSETQ. V lost 5 bases and J lost 0, with 13 bases in between. CDR3: CASRWGPTSTDTQYF. The CDR3 DNA reads as TGCGCCAGCAGGTGGGGGCCTACTAGCACAGATACGCAGTATTTT.

This rearrangement joins TRBV9 to TRBJ2-7; maybe TRBD1 (6 bases). Germline assignment: CDR1 SGDLS and CDR2 YYNGEE. The CDR3 is made up of 16 amino acids. Trimming pared 0 bases from V and 4 bases from J, leaving 17 bases between. The CDR3 loop is CASSVGSGDQAYEQYF. CDR3 in DNA: TGTGCCAGCAGCGTAGGTTCAGGGGATCAGGCATACGAGCAGTACTTC. The complete variable domain, with remaining parts taken from reference TRBV9 and TRBJ2-7, reads DSGVTQTPKHLITATGQRVTLRCSPRSGDLSVYWYQQSLDQGLQFLIQYYNGEERAKGNILERFSAQQFPDLHSELNLSSLELGDSALYFCASSVGSGDQAYEQYFGPGTRLTVT.

This clone was detected only a few times. The V call is TRBV28, the J call TRBJ2-7, with D perhaps matching TRBD1 (5 bases). V was pared by 7 bases and J by 4 bases, with 14 bases between. There are 13 residues in the CDR3. Germline V lookup: CDR1 MDHEN, CDR2 SYDVKM. The CDR3 here is CASMMQGQYEQYF. As DNA, the CDR3 is TGTGCCAGCATGATGCAGGGCCAATACGAGCAGTACTTC. Complete variable domain (other parts from reference TRBV28 and TRBJ2-7): DVKVTQSSRYLVKRTGEKVFLECVQDMDHENMFWYRQDPGLGLRLIYFSYDVKMKEKGDIPEGYSVSREKKERFSLILESASTNQTSMYLCASMMQGQYEQYFGPGTRLTVT.

This chain joins TRBV19 and TRBJ2-1; TRBD1 matches 9 bases. The germline V gene has CDR1 LNHDA and CDR2 SQIVND (reference sequence). This CDR3 contains 17 residues. Trimming cost V 2 bases and J 3 bases; bases outside gene matches: 8. The CDR3: CASSIQGSGQGYNEQFF. The CDR3 coding sequence is TGTGCCAGTAGTATACAGGGCTCGGGACAGGGCTACAATGAGCAGTTCTTC.